This T cell receptor (beta chain) was documented in a study of metastatic and nonmetastatic thyroid tumors. Study summary: The authors compared repertoires across blood and tumor or nodule tissue from malignant and benign thyroid patients.

Study results and limitations: Reports indicated that malignant thyroid tumors showed significantly higher TCR beta diversity than benign nodules did, in blood and tumor.

Prior to thyroid surgery, none of the patients had received any treatment. Turning to this clone: Its antigen is currently unknown.

How the authors handled the data: The distant-metastasis classifier for papillary thyroid cancer was built from CDR3 differences across clinicopathological groups. TCRdb re-clonotyped the PCR reads via MiXCR. TCRdb, not the authors, supplied the V and J calls. The sample holds 25,000 to 35,000 clones, 3.5% to 5% seen once. The source of this sequence is a female donor with papillary thyroid cancer or a benign thyroid nodule (not recorded which). Some clones in this sample may be carry-over from other donors' samples. The sample taken for sequencing was blood.

CDR3 residues: CASREDRWGDTEAFF. The CDR3 nucleotides read TGTGCCAGCAGGGAGGACAGGTGGGGGGACACTGAAGCTTTCTTT. The rearrangement uses TRBV6-2 or TRBV6-3 and TRBJ1-1; 7 bases are shared with TRBD1. Looked up from germline, CDR1 is MNHEY and CDR2 is SVGEGT. Trimming cost V 6 bases and J 3 bases; bases outside gene matches: 10. This CDR3 is 15 amino acids long.